The next 15 T cell receptor beta chains were all read from a single sample in a study of cytomegalovirus exposure and HLA in healthy donors. The PCR contained 60 Vbeta and 13 Jbeta primers. The assay was immunoSEQ multiplex PCR, and TCRdb's table has in-frame clones only and misses some. The sample lists fewer than 250,000 clones, around 82% occurring once. Input material: PBMCs. The receptors were sampled from a man in his forties or fifties in good health and CMV-seropositive.

The chain uses TRBV7-3 and TRBJ2-3; 7 positions match TRBD2. CDR1 is SGHTA, CDR2 FQGTGA, per germline. The CDR3 covers 15 residues. Unmatched junction bases numbered 2, after V lost 1 base and J lost 1 base. CDR3 amino acids: CASSLRLAGTDTQYF. DNA for the CDR3: TGTGCCAGCAGCTTAAGGCTAGCGGGCACAGATACGCAGTATTTT.

In DNA, the CDR3 is TGTGCCAGCCAGGAAACAGTAACAGGGGCCGGGGAGCTGTTTTTT. It encodes CASQETVTGAGELFF. This sequence joins TRBV28 and TRBJ2-2, with TRBD1 identical over 7 bases. Trimming at V came to 8 bases and at J to 6 bases, leaving 12 bases not matched to a gene. This CDR3 has 15 amino acids. Germline V gives CDR1 MDHEN, CDR2 SYDVKM. The variable domain in full, completed from reference TRBV28 and TRBJ2-2, reads DVKVTQSSRYLVKRTGEKVFLECVQDMDHENMFWYRQDPGLGLRLIYFSYDVKMKEKGDIPEGYSVSREKKERFSLILESASTNQTSMYLCASQETVTGAGELFFGEGSRLTVL.

V and J are TRBV28 and TRBJ1-2, with D perhaps TRBD1 (5 bases). V lost 6 bases and J lost 4, with 15 bases in between. Germline lookup yields CDR1 MDHEN and CDR2 SYDVKM. The CDR3 contains 14 residues. The CDR3 reads CASSPRGLPYGYTF. CDR3 bases: TGTGCCAGCAGCCCTAGGGGACTGCCCTATGGCTACACCTTC.

The chain joins TRBV9 to TRBJ1-4; D not certain. Germline V gene sequence: CDR1 SGDLS, CDR2 YYNGEE. The V and J ends lost 2 bases and 6 bases respectively, with 8 bases between them. CDR3 length: 13 residues. The CDR3, as DNA: TGTGCCAGCAGCGTCCGGAGGGATGAAAAACTGTTTTTT. Amino acids: CASSVRRDEKLFF.

The chain recombines TRBV25-1 with TRBJ2-5; D is perhaps TRBD2 (5 bases). The CDR3 has 14 residues. Germline CDR1 and CDR2: MGHDK and SYGVNS. Trimming stripped 6 bases from V and 2 bases from J, with 13 bases between. CDR3 sequence (DNA): TGTGCCAGCAGAGGTCGACGACTACAAGAGACCCAGTACTTC. This gives the protein CASRGRRLQETQYF.

This chain joins TRBV9 and TRBJ2-5; D perhaps matches TRBD2 (5 bases). CDR3 size: 14 residues. V lost 0 bases to trimming and J lost 10 bases, with 16 bases between them. From germline, CDR1 is SGDLS and CDR2 YYNGEE. CDR3 sequence: CASSVVSRGGDQYF. CDR3 bases: TGTGCCAGCAGCGTAGTCAGCCGCGGAGGCGACCAGTACTTC.

This clone was counted between two and nine times. CDR3: CASSFGQSSDTQYF. Here the CDR3 DNA reads TGCGCCAGCAGCTTCGGACAGAGCTCAGATACGCAGTATTTT. The chain uses TRBV5-1 and TRBJ2-3; D possibly corresponds to TRBD1 (6 bases). Germline V gene data show CDR1 as SGHRS and CDR2 as YFSETQ. Trimming took 2 bases from V and 4 from J, leaving 11 bases between them. The CDR3 extends over 14 amino acids.

V and J are TRBV10-3 and TRBJ2-7, with 7 bases aligning to TRBD1. CDR1 ENHRY and CDR2 SYGVKD come from the germline V gene. V shed 10 bases, J shed 6 bases, and the junction held 12 bases outside the gene matches. The CDR3 sequence is 13 residues long. This chain's CDR3 is CASNRDSIGEQYF. The DNA of the CDR3 is TGTGCCAGCAACCGGGACAGTATCGGCGAGCAGTACTTC.

This rearrangement joins TRBV11-3 to TRBJ2-1; 11 nucleotides match TRBD2. The CDR3 is 15 amino acids. Germline CDR1 is SGHNT and CDR2 is YENEEA. The V and J ends lost 5 bases and 6 bases, in that order; junction bases with no gene match: 6. The DNA for the CDR3 is TGTGCCAGCAGCCCGACTAGCGGGATTGGCAATGAGCAGTTCTTC. Its protein is CASSPTSGIGNEQFF.

The genes are TRBV28 and TRBJ2-7; 9 bases are shared with TRBD1. The trim removed 10 bases at V and 3 bases at J, leaving 10 bases unmatched. There are 14 residues in the CDR3. Per germline, CDR1 MDHEN and CDR2 SYDVKM. CDR3 nucleotides: TGTGCCACCACCGGCGGGACAGGGTTCTACGAGCAGTACTTC. Residues: CATTGGTGFYEQYF. The whole variable domain, remainder taken from reference TRBV28 and TRBJ2-7, is DVKVTQSSRYLVKRTGEKVFLECVQDMDHENMFWYRQDPGLGLRLIYFSYDVKMKEKGDIPEGYSVSREKKERFSLILESASTNQTSMYLCATTGGTGFYEQYFGPGTRLTVT.

The V gene is TRBV5-1, the J gene TRBJ2-1, with D possibly TRBD1 on 5 matching bases. Germline loops: CDR1 SGHRS, CDR2 YFSETQ. The CDR3 contains 15 residues. Trimming left V 1 base short and J 2 bases short, with 10 bases between. This CDR3 reads CASSLTGQTYNEQFF. CDR3 sequence (DNA): TGCGCCAGCAGCTTGACTGGACAAACCTACAATGAGCAGTTCTTC.

The genes are TRBV18 and TRBJ1-1, with 7 bases that match TRBD1. The CDR3 sequence is 14 residues long. Germline V gene data show CDR1 as KGHSH and CDR2 as LQKENI. Germline trimming cut 3 bases from V and 0 bases from J; bases unmatched to any gene: 1. The chain's CDR3 is CASSPDRLNTEAFF. The CDR3 DNA sequence: TGTGCCAGCTCACCGGACAGGTTGAACACTGAAGCTTTCTTT. Looking up the rest from reference TRBV18 and TRBJ1-1 gives the full variable domain: NAGVMQNPRHLVRRRGQEARLRCSPMKGHSHVYWYRQLPEEGLKFMVYLQKENIIDESGMPKERFSAEFPKEGPSILRIQQVVRGDSAAYFCASSPDRLNTEAFFGQGTRLTVV.

The V gene is TRBV15, the J gene TRBJ1-1, with TRBD1 matching over 8 bases. The ends lost 0 bases at V and 5 bases at J; junction bases unmatched: 2. Germline V gives CDR1 LNHNV, CDR2 YYDKDF (reference sequence). The CDR3 length is 14 residues. The CDR3 sequence is CATSRDRGRTEAFF. CDR3 coding DNA: TGTGCCACCAGCAGAGACAGGGGGCGGACTGAAGCTTTCTTT.

The chain combines TRBV5-1 with TRBJ1-3; D perhaps matches TRBD1 (6 bases). V was shortened by 4 bases and J by 1 base, with 12 bases between the two germline ends. The CDR3 has 15 amino acids. Germline V gives CDR1 SGHRS, CDR2 YFSETQ. CDR3 nucleotide sequence: TGCGCCAGCAGCCCAGGGACATCGTCTGGAAACACCATATATTTT. This sequence encodes CASSPGTSSGNTIYF.

J is TRBJ2-1 and V is TRBV11-3, with D maybe TRBD1 (5 bases). Germline CDR1 and CDR2: SGHNT and YENEEA. V was trimmed by 3 bases and J by 5 bases, leaving 11 bases between them. The CDR3 consists of 14 residues. The CDR3 reads CASSFGRGNNEQFF. DNA for the CDR3: TGTGCCAGCAGCTTTGGAAGGGGTAACAATGAGCAGTTCTTC.